Following are 11 T cell receptor beta chains from one sample sequenced in a study of blood T cell repertoires in COVID-19. Clones were sequenced by immunoSEQ multiplex PCR, and TCRdb holds only the in-frame ones, with some missing. The table includes 250,000 to 300,000 clones, roughly nine tenths detected once. The sequencing sample was made of peripheral blood. All receptors come from a woman in her thirties with COVID-19, enrolled during active disease.

The chain couples TRBV28 to TRBJ1-1; TRBD1 is a possible D gene (6 bases). With 5 bases removed from V and 3 bases from J, the gap between germline ends came to 13 bases. Germline CDR1 and CDR2: MDHEN and SYDVKM. The CDR3 covers 14 residues. The CDR3 reads CASSTTGGDTEAFF. In DNA form, the CDR3 reads TGTGCCAGCAGTACGACAGGTGGGGACACTGAAGCTTTCTTT.

The chain couples TRBV29-1 to TRBJ2-1; D is unresolved. The CDR3 sequence is 12 residues long. Germline CDR1 SQVTM, CDR2 ANQGSEA. V gave up 7 bases and J gave up 8 bases, with 15 bases separating them. CDR3 nucleotides: TGCAGCGCGGAGACCCACGGGTATGAGCAGTTCTTC. This gives the protein CSAETHGYEQFF.

The V gene is TRBV20-1, the J gene TRBJ2-1; 7 bases fit TRBD1. Per the germline V gene, CDR1 is DFQATT and CDR2 is SNEGSKA (reference sequence). With V trimmed by 6 bases and J by 12 bases, 8 bases remained unmatched. The CDR3 consists of 11 residues. The CDR3 here is CSANYRGGQFF. CDR3 bases: TGCAGTGCCAATTACAGGGGCGGGCAGTTCTTC.

V and J are TRBV5-1 and TRBJ2-5, with a tentative D call TRBD2 (6 bases). Trimming left V 0 bases short and J 2 bases short, with 11 bases between. Germline loops: CDR1 SGHRS, CDR2 YFSETQ. This CDR3 contains 15 residues. CDR3 sequence reads: CASSLVRGGQETQYF. CDR3 sequence (DNA): TGCGCCAGCAGCTTGGTGAGGGGAGGTCAAGAGACCCAGTACTTC. Supplemented by reference TRBV5-1 and TRBJ2-5, the full variable domain reads KAGVTQTPRYLIKTRGQQVTLSCSPISGHRSVSWYQQTPGQGLQFLFEYFSETQRNKGNFPGRFSGRQFSNSRSEMNVSTLELGDSALYLCASSLVRGGQETQYFGPGTRLLVL.

The chain uses TRBV7-9 and TRBJ1-2, with D possibly matching TRBD1 (6 bases). The CDR3 loop spans 15 amino acids. With 4 bases removed from V and 0 bases from J, the gap between germline ends came to 12 bases. CDR1 SEHNR and CDR2 FQNEAQ come from the germline V gene (reference sequence). The CDR3 region is CASSSSGTPNYGYTF. CDR3 sequence (DNA): TGTGCCAGCAGCTCGTCCGGGACACCTAACTATGGCTACACCTTC. Variable domain in full (rest from reference TRBV7-9 and TRBJ1-2): DTGVSQNPRHKITKRGQNVTFRCDPISEHNRLYWYRQTLGQGPEFLTYFQNEAQLEKSRLLSDRFSAERPKGSFSTLEIQRTEQGDSAMYLCASSSSGTPNYGYTFGSGTRLTVV.

The gene calls are TRBV21-1 and TRBJ2-3; TRBD2 is taken as the D call from the table, unchecked against the DNA. TRBV21-1 is a recognized pseudogene. The CDR3 has 16 amino acids. The chain's CDR3 is CASSKVGGTGTDTQYF. In DNA, the CDR3 is TGTGCCAGCAGCAAAGTGGGAGGGACCGGCACAGATACGCAGTATTTT.

In DNA form, the CDR3 reads TGTGCCAGCAGCGCGGGACACACGAGCACAGATACGCAGTATTTT. Amino acids: CASSAGHTSTDTQYF. The chain links TRBV9 to TRBJ2-3; a weak D match, TRBD1 (6 bases). Germline V gene lookup returns CDR1 SGDLS and CDR2 YYNGEE. The V end lost 3 bases, the J end lost 0 bases, and 11 bases lay between the germline ends. CDR3 size: 15 residues.

This clone has more than one count but fewer than ten. CDR3 amino acids: CASSLFGRENTEAFF. DNA for the CDR3: TGTGCCAGCAGCTTGTTCGGACGGGAGAACACTGAAGCTTTCTTT. This sequence joins TRBV5-6 and TRBJ1-1; D is unclear. Trimming took off 1 base at V and 1 base at J, with 11 bases between the two ends. There are 15 residues in the CDR3. Per germline, CDR1 SGHDT and CDR2 YYEEEE.

The V call is TRBV29-1, the J call TRBJ1-1; D is ambiguous. CDR3 size: 15 residues. Trimming took off 4 bases at V and 0 bases at J, with 15 bases between the two ends. The germline CDR1 and CDR2 sequences are SQVTM and ANQGSEA. CDR3 in amino acids: CSVADRPGMNTEAFF. As DNA, the CDR3 is TGCAGCGTTGCGGATAGACCGGGTATGAACACTGAAGCTTTCTTT.

The chain carries TRBV5-5 and TRBJ2-3; 7 bases line up with TRBD2. Trimming cost V 6 bases and J 2 bases; bases outside gene matches: 9. CDR1 SGHKS and CDR2 YYEKEE come from the germline V gene (reference sequence). The CDR3 is 15 amino acids. The CDR3 reads CASTQGSGSTDTQYF. DNA of the CDR3: TGTGCCAGCACCCAGGGTAGCGGGTCCACAGATACGCAGTATTTT.

Here the CDR3 reads CATSDPRRDSGKLFF. CDR3 DNA sequence: TGTGCCACCAGTGATCCGCGCCGGGACAGCGGAAAACTGTTTTTT. The rearrangement joins TRBV24-1 to TRBJ1-4; 7 bases are shared with TRBD1. Germline V gene sequence: CDR1 KGHDR, CDR2 SFDVKD. The CDR3 runs 15 residues. Trimming took 3 bases from V and 10 from J; bases not matched to a gene: 10.